This TCR beta chain is from a study of blood T cells in healthy people across ages. Study-wide points: Not knowing donor CMV status may have confounded expanded clonotype changes.

The germline V gene encodes CDR1 SEHNR and CDR2 FQNEAQ (reference sequence). The CDR3 extends over 18 amino acids. This clonotype was counted a few times. Its specificity is not known. One end of the junction varies from germline; a read error may be responsible. The use of a sample-barcoded 5' primer and a J-beta primer mix characterized a second PCR of 7 to 11 cycles. Every molecule of cDNA carried a tag from a template-switch adaptor with 12 random nucleotides. Per sample, CDR3-containing paired-end reads numbered at least 3 million. TCRdb fed the 5' RACE reads into MiXCR, producing one record per CDR3 protein. This table holds some 1,800,000 distinct CDR3 sequences, 30% to 40% found once. Isolation of PBMCs gave at least 6 million cells per sample.

This TCR derives from a human donor in good health. Sequencing was carried out using blood. This chain joins TRBV7-9 and TRBJ2-1, with TRBD2 matching 7 bases. The CDR3 coding sequence is TGTGCCGGCAGCCGCGGGAGCCTCCGGGGCCCCTCCAGCAATGAGCAGTTCTTC. Translating it yields CAGSRGSLRGPSSNEQFF.